The next 18 T cell receptor beta chains were all read from a single sample in a study of cytomegalovirus exposure and HLA in healthy donors. The PCR employed 60 Vbeta primers together with 13 Jbeta primers. The table came from immunoSEQ multiplex PCR; TCRdb's copy has only in-frame clones and leaves some out. This sample has some 110,000 clones, with 75% to 80% found just once. The source material was PBMCs. These receptors were obtained from a man aged 55 to 69 in good health and CMV-seropositive.

V gene TRBV6-6 combines with J gene TRBJ2-3; 9 nucleotides agree with TRBD1. CDR1 is MNHNY, CDR2 SVGAGI, per germline (reference sequence). The CDR3 has 16 residues. V gave up 4 bases and J gave up 5 bases; unmatched junction bases: 10. CDR3 loop: CASSFVGTGRGDTQYF. DNA for the CDR3: TGTGCCAGCAGTTTTGTCGGGACAGGGAGGGGAGATACGCAGTATTTT.

The chain uses TRBV6-1 and TRBJ2-5; TRBD1 might be the D (5 bases). V gave up 6 bases and J gave up 2 bases, with 16 bases separating them. Germline V CDR1 and CDR2: MNHNS, SASEGT. The CDR3 extends over 15 amino acids. This chain's CDR3 is CASSWAGRNQETQYF. In nucleotides, the CDR3 is TGTGCCAGCAGCTGGGCAGGGCGAAATCAAGAGACCCAGTACTTC.

For this clone: The sample holds other DNA sequences that translate to the same CDR3. V is TRBV5-1 and J is TRBJ2-7, with 9 bases fitting TRBD1. Germline V gene sequence: CDR1 SGHRS, CDR2 YFSETQ. The CDR3 spans 14 residues. V trimming: 4 bases; J trimming: 1 base; junction bases outside the gene matches: 3. The CDR3 sequence is CASSPGTGSYEQYF. In nucleotides, the CDR3 is TGCGCCAGCAGCCCCGGGACAGGGTCCTACGAGCAGTACTTC.

The rearrangement uses TRBV6-6 and TRBJ1-4; 7 positions match TRBD1. Germline CDR1 MNHNY, CDR2 SVGAGI (reference sequence). This CDR3 is 15 amino acids long. V trimming: 6 bases; J trimming: 0 bases; junction bases outside the gene matches: 4. CDR3 sequence (DNA): TGTGCCAGCAGCGATGGGACAGCAACTAATGAAAAACTGTTTTTT. Its translation is CASSDGTATNEKLFF.

The rearrangement uses TRBV7-8 and TRBJ2-7; tentative D call: TRBD2 (5 bases). V lost 0 bases to trimming and J lost 4 bases, with 16 bases between them. The CDR3 has 16 amino acids. Germline CDR1 reads SGHVS; CDR2 reads FQNEAQ. In DNA form, the CDR3 reads TGTGCCAGCAGCTTAGCTGGACTGACTCGAAGATACGAGCAGTACTTC. Translated: CASSLAGLTRRYEQYF. Variable domain in full (rest from reference TRBV7-8 and TRBJ2-7): GAGVSQSPRYKVAKRGQDVALRCDPISGHVSLFWYQQALGQGPEFLTYFQNEAQLDKSGLPSDRFFAERPEGSVSTLKIQRTQQEDSAVYLCASSLAGLTRRYEQYFGPGTRLTVT.

The chain employs TRBV9 and TRBJ1-6; D is unresolved. In germline, CDR1 is SGDLS, CDR2 YYNGEE. The CDR3 covers 14 residues. Trimming took off 0 bases at V and 10 bases at J, with 11 bases between the two ends. CDR3 region: CASSVAGVGSPLHF. DNA of the CDR3: TGTGCCAGCAGCGTAGCCGGGGTAGGGTCACCCCTCCACTTT.

V and J are TRBV11-3 and TRBJ2-2; 10 bases are a match to TRBD2. From germline, CDR1 is SGHNT and CDR2 YENEEA. The CDR3 totals 15 residues. The V and J ends lost 5 bases and 4 bases, in that order; junction bases with no gene match: 4. CDR3 loop: CASSPSGGATGELFF. The CDR3 region has the DNA TGTGCCAGCAGCCCTAGCGGGGGAGCCACCGGGGAGCTGTTTTTT.

This chain uses TRBV29-1 with TRBJ1-4; D possibly corresponds to TRBD1 (5 bases). V was cut by 6 bases and J by 5 bases, with 13 bases left in between. This CDR3 contains 13 residues. Germline V gene sequence: CDR1 SQVTM, CDR2 ANQGSEA. The CDR3 reads CSVVDSTNEKLFF. The CDR3 DNA reads as TGCAGCGTCGTCGACAGTACAAATGAAAAACTGTTTTTT.

The chain combines TRBV5-4 with TRBJ2-1; weak D call: TRBD2 (6 bases). The V gene's germline CDR1 is SGHNT and CDR2 YYREEE (reference sequence). This CDR3 has 15 residues. Deletions cut 4 bases from V and 6 bases from J, with 17 bases between. The CDR3 region is CASSGAGTPINEQFF. For the CDR3, the DNA is TGTGCCAGCAGCGGAGCCGGGACTCCGATCAATGAGCAGTTCTTC.

About this clone: The junction shows a germline mismatch at one end, possibly a read error. The chain joins TRBV7-9 to TRBJ2-3; maybe TRBD2 (5 bases). CDR3 length: 12 amino acids. Germline CDR1 and CDR2: SEHNR and FQNEAQ (reference sequence). The CDR3 DNA sequence: TGTTCCAGCAGCATACGCGGGGATACGCAGTATTTT. Its translation is CSSSIRGDTQYF.

This clone was seen just once. The chain is built from TRBV2 and TRBJ1-2; D is perhaps TRBD1 (5 bases). V was pared by 7 bases and J by 5 bases, with 20 bases between. Germline CDR1 reads SNHLY; CDR2 reads FYNNEI. The CDR3 is made up of 15 amino acids. CDR3 amino acids: CASMDARGLLYGYTF. The CDR3 nucleotides read TGTGCCAGCATGGACGCCCGGGGACTATTATATGGCTACACCTTC.

The gene calls are TRBV9 and TRBJ2-1; 11 bases agree with TRBD2. V dropped 0 bases and J dropped 9; count of bases not matched to a gene: 11. This CDR3 has 17 residues. The germline V gene has CDR1 SGDLS and CDR2 YYNGEE. The CDR3 protein is CASSVGLVAGGLSEQFF. The CDR3 coding sequence is TGTGCCAGCAGCGTAGGATTAGTAGCGGGGGGGTTGAGTGAGCAGTTCTTC.

V is TRBV7-2 and J is TRBJ2-2; D perhaps matches TRBD1 (5 bases). The CDR3 sequence is 13 residues long. The germline V gene has CDR1 SGHTA and CDR2 FQGNSA. Deletions cut 0 bases from V and 7 bases from J, with 6 bases between. The CDR3 protein is CASSLARGGELFF. The CDR3 bases are TGTGCCAGCAGCTTAGCTAGGGGCGGGGAGCTGTTTTTT.

The J gene is TRBJ1-6, the V gene TRBV11-2; TRBD1 agrees at 8 bases. The ends lost 5 bases at V and 7 bases at J; junction bases unmatched: 10. Germline CDR1 reads SGHAT; CDR2 reads FQNNGV. The CDR3 extends over 16 amino acids. This CDR3 reads CASSLQAGGANSPLHF. The DNA for the CDR3 is TGTGCCAGCAGCCTTCAAGCAGGGGGCGCAAATTCACCCCTCCACTTT.

A few counts support this clone. The CDR3 region has the DNA TGTGCCAGCAGGGCGTCGGAGCGGGGGGGCGTGTACGAGCAGTACTTC. Amino acid sequence: CASRASERGGVYEQYF. V is TRBV6-6 and J is TRBJ2-7, with 10 bases identical to TRBD2. CDR1 MNHNY and CDR2 SVGAGI come from the germline V gene (reference sequence). V lost 6 bases to trimming and J lost 4 bases; unmatched junction nucleotides: 12. The CDR3 is made up of 16 amino acids.

Points on this clone: A much larger clonotype is one base distant, so this may be a read error. This sequence joins TRBV2 and TRBJ2-5, with TRBD1 identical over 8 bases. After removal of 5 bases from V and 2 bases from J, the junction contained 4 bases not matched to a gene. CDR1 and CDR2 from the germline V gene are SNHLY and FYNNEI. The CDR3 loop spans 14 amino acids. As DNA, the CDR3 is TGTGCCAGCAGTAGGACAGGGAATCAAGAGACCCAGTACTTC. This codes for CASSRTGNQETQYF.

This chain connects TRBV5-1 to TRBJ2-7; no clear D gene. V was trimmed by 0 bases and J by 2 bases, leaving 6 bases between them. Germline loops: CDR1 SGHRS, CDR2 YFSETQ. The CDR3 is 13 amino acids. For the CDR3, the DNA is TGCGCCAGCAGCTTGGAACTGGCCTACGAGCAGTACTTC. Amino acids: CASSLELAYEQYF. The whole variable domain, filled in from reference TRBV5-1 and TRBJ2-7, reads KAGVTQTPRYLIKTRGQQVTLSCSPISGHRSVSWYQQTPGQGLQFLFEYFSETQRNKGNFPGRFSGRQFSNSRSEMNVSTLELGDSALYLCASSLELAYEQYFGPGTRLTVT.

About this clone: The sample has other DNA sequences that encode this CDR3 too. The J gene is TRBJ2-1, the V gene TRBV7-8; D gene uncertain. The CDR3 totals 14 residues. Trimming took off 5 bases at V and 8 bases at J, with 16 bases between the two ends. CDR1 and CDR2 (germline): SGHVS, FQNEAQ. The CDR3 protein is CASSLELTRDEQFF. CDR3 DNA sequence: TGTGCCAGCAGCCTGGAACTAACTCGCGATGAGCAGTTCTTC.